These T cell receptor beta chains were read from a single sample in a study of T cells in narcolepsy. Measured with immunoSEQ multiplex PCR; TCRdb has only the in-frame clones, and not every one. The sample yields about 27,000 clones, more than 75% seen once. Specimen: CD45RA- memory CD4+ T cells from PBMCs. Receptor source: a human donor with narcolepsy. CDR3s include the opening cysteine and the closing phenylalanine or tryptophan. The D gene is left open where the match is weak. Rows may omit the clone size; those that give it use once, few, many or a size class.

clone size: NA
D gene: NA
V gene: TRBV27
J gene: TRBJ2-4
CDR3 DNA: TGTGCCAGCAGCCCGGCGGAGGGGGGATTATTAAACATTCAGTACTTC
CDR3 protein: CASSPAEGGLLNIQYF

clone size: once
D gene: TRBD1
V gene: TRBV6-4
J gene: TRBJ2-1
CDR3 DNA: TGTGCCAGCAGTGGCTCACCGGGACAGGGGAACTACAATGAGCAGTTCTTC
CDR3 protein: CASSGSPGQGNYNEQFF

clone size: NA
D gene: TRBD1
V gene: TRBV2
J gene: TRBJ2-4
CDR3 DNA: TGTGCCAGCAGCCTACAGGGACAGGAAAACATTCAGTACTTC
CDR3 protein: CASSLQGQENIQYF

clone size: NA
D gene: NA
V gene: TRBV4-1
J gene: TRBJ1-6
CDR3 DNA: TGCGCCAGCAGCCAAGGGGTAGGGGTTGGGTCACCCCTCCACTTT
CDR3 protein: CASSQGVGVGSPLHF

clone size: few
D gene: NA
V gene: TRBV7-8
J gene: TRBJ1-5
CDR3 DNA: TGTGCCAGCAGCTTAGTTTTCAATCAGCCCCAGCATTTT
CDR3 protein: CASSLVFNQPQHF

clone size: NA
D gene: NA
V gene: TRBV5-1
J gene: TRBJ1-1
CDR3 DNA: TGCGCCAGCAGCTTGGGACCTTATGACACTGAAGCTTTCTTT
CDR3 protein: CASSLGPYDTEAFF

clone size: once
D gene: NA
V gene: TRBV5-1
J gene: TRBJ2-3
CDR3 DNA: TGCGCCAGCAGCTTTACCGGAGGACGGACAGATACGCAGTATTTT
CDR3 protein: CASSFTGGRTDTQYF

clone size: NA
D gene: TRBD2
V gene: TRBV4-2
J gene: TRBJ2-3
CDR3 DNA: TGTGCCAGCAGCCAAGATCTGACTAGCGGTGCAGATACGCAGTATTTT
CDR3 protein: CASSQDLTSGADTQYF

clone size: NA
D gene: TRBD1
V gene: TRBV7-9
J gene: TRBJ2-7
CDR3 DNA: TGTGCCAGCAGCATTACAGGGGGCGGCTACGAGCAGTACTTC
CDR3 protein: CASSITGGGYEQYF

clone size: NA
D gene: TRBD1
V gene: TRBV4-1
J gene: TRBJ2-7
CDR3 DNA: TGCGCCAGCAGCCAAACCCAGGGACAGGGTCTGGGCGAGCAGTACTTC
CDR3 protein: CASSQTQGQGLGEQYF